These 24 T cell receptor beta chains came from one sample sequenced in a study of CD8+ T cells in alopecia areata. The treatment denotes: oral pan-JAK inhibitor, 5-10 mg twice daily. cDNA serving as the sequencing template came from extracted, reverse transcribed RNA. Method: immunoSEQ multiplex PCR; TCRdb's copy keeps in-frame clones and lacks some. The table lists roughly 220,000 clones, approximately 72% of them singletons, with 0.95% to 1.5% in the top ten. This sample comprised CD4+ T cells sorted from blood, obtained between weeks 43 and 45, from a patient treated with tofacitinib. The origin of the receptors is a human donor with alopecia areata.

The chain combines TRBV4-3 with TRBJ2-6; 10 bases are shared with TRBD1. The CDR3 is 19 residues long. V dropped 3 bases and J dropped 1; count of bases not matched to a gene: 9. CDR1 and CDR2 from the germline V gene are LGHNA and YSLEER. CDR3 region: CASSQSTGGLLSGANVLTF. DNA for the CDR3: TGCGCCAGCAGCCAGTCGACAGGGGGCCTGCTATCTGGGGCCAACGTCCTGACTTTC.

The chain joins TRBV4-3 to TRBJ1-4, with D unresolved. Deletions cut 0 bases from V and 5 bases from J, with 10 bases between. The CDR3 is 15 residues long. The germline gives CDR1 LGHNA, CDR2 YSLEER. CDR3 protein: CASSQERVVNEKLFF. DNA for the CDR3: TGCGCCAGCAGCCAAGAGAGAGTGGTGAATGAAAAACTGTTTTTT.

This chain uses TRBV30 with TRBJ1-1, with 9 bases identical to TRBD1. The CDR3 is made up of 14 amino acids. Trimming removed 4 bases from V and 4 bases from J; junction bases left unmatched: 7. The V gene's germline CDR1 is GTSNPN and CDR2 SVGIG (reference sequence). The CDR3 nucleotides are TGTGCCTGGACCCCGGGACAGGGAACCACTGAAGCTTTCTTT. It specifies CAWTPGQGTTEAFF.

The rearrangement uses TRBV7-2 and TRBJ1-5; tentative D call: TRBD1 (5 bases). Germline CDR1 SGHTA, CDR2 FQGNSA. CDR3 length equals 13 residues. The V end lost 3 bases, the J end lost 5 bases, and 8 bases lay between the germline ends. CDR3 in DNA: TGTGCCAGCAGCTTCCAGGGAGATCAGCCCCAGCATTTT. Its translation is CASSFQGDQPQHF.

The J gene is TRBJ2-1, the V gene TRBV28; 7 nucleotides line up with TRBD1. Looked up from germline, CDR1 is MDHEN and CDR2 is SYDVKM. The V gene end was trimmed by 8 bases and the J gene end by 6 bases; junction bases not matched to a gene: 4. CDR3 size: 12 residues. The CDR3 region has the DNA TGTGCCAGCCGACAGGGTTTCAATGAGCAGTTCTTC. Translated, it gives CASRQGFNEQFF.

The rearrangement uses TRBV25-1 and TRBJ1-2; D might be TRBD1 (5 bases). The V end lost 6 bases, the J end lost 8 bases, and 13 bases lay between the germline ends. The CDR3 spans 12 residues. Germline CDR1 is MGHDK and CDR2 is SYGVNS. The DNA for the CDR3 is TGTGCCAGCAGCTGGGGCGGGGTCGGCTACACCTTC. As protein: CASSWGGVGYTF.

The chain employs TRBV30 and TRBJ1-2, with D unresolved. The CDR3 spans 11 residues. From germline, CDR1 is GTSNPN and CDR2 SVGIG (reference sequence). V lost 3 bases and J 6 bases, leaving 8 bases between the germline ends. In nucleotides, the CDR3 is TGTGCCTGGAGACGTAAAGATGGCTACACCTTC. Its protein is CAWRRKDGYTF.

This sequence joins TRBV4-3 and TRBJ2-3; possibly TRBD1 for D (6 bases). Per germline, CDR1 LGHNA and CDR2 YSLEER. Trimming left V 0 bases short and J 0 bases short, with 10 bases between. The CDR3 spans 16 residues. In DNA form, the CDR3 reads TGCGCCAGCAGCCAAGAAGGACAGAGAAGCACAGATACGCAGTATTTT. This codes for CASSQEGQRSTDTQYF.

This clone was recorded a few times. The chain links TRBV19 to TRBJ2-1; 8 nucleotides line up with TRBD1. The CDR3 covers 15 residues. Per the germline V gene, CDR1 is LNHDA and CDR2 is SQIVND (reference sequence). Losses at the gene ends were 3 bases for V and 5 bases for J; bases not matched to a gene: 6. The CDR3: CASSIRTGIDNEQFF. CDR3 DNA: TGTGCCAGTAGTATCCGGACAGGGATCGACAATGAGCAGTTCTTC.

The V gene is TRBV29-1, the J gene TRBJ2-3, with a possible D match to TRBD1 (5 bases). V was cut by 5 bases and J by 3 bases, with 12 bases left in between. CDR1 is SQVTM, CDR2 ANQGSEA, per germline. This CDR3 comprises 13 residues. CDR3 residues: CSVQGRATDTQYF. CDR3 nucleotide sequence: TGCAGCGTTCAGGGAAGGGCGACAGATACGCAGTATTTT.

This clone was detected a few times. The chain has TRBV29-1 and TRBJ1-1, with 7 bases that match TRBD1. Germline V gene lookup returns CDR1 SQVTM and CDR2 ANQGSEA. V lost 7 bases and J lost 0; bases outside the gene matches: 8. This CDR3 is built from 14 residues. The CDR3 reads CSARGQPLNTEAFF. The DNA of the CDR3 is TGCAGCGCCCGGGGACAGCCTTTGAACACTGAAGCTTTCTTT.

This clone has a single count. The V and J genes are TRBV18 and TRBJ1-1; unclear D gene. In germline, CDR1 is KGHSH, CDR2 LQKENI. Trimming stripped 6 bases from V and 4 bases from J, with 12 bases between. There are 13 residues in the CDR3. For the CDR3, the DNA is TGTGCCAGCTCCCCCGCGGTTGGCACTGAAGCTTTCTTT. Its protein product is CASSPAVGTEAFF.

This chain connects TRBV6-6 to TRBJ1-6, with D hard to call. This CDR3 has 16 residues. Germline values: CDR1 MNHNY, CDR2 SVGAGI (reference sequence). V lost 6 bases to trimming and J lost 2 bases, with 14 bases between them. CDR3 amino acids: CASRVQSGTYNSPLHF. The CDR3, as DNA: TGTGCCAGCAGGGTCCAGAGCGGAACCTATAATTCACCCCTCCACTTT.

This chain uses TRBV2 with TRBJ1-1; D gene uncertain. The germline gives CDR1 SNHLY, CDR2 FYNNEI. The CDR3 covers 11 residues. V was shortened by 6 bases and J by 1 base, with 3 bases between the two germline ends. CDR3 region: CASSRNTEAFF. CDR3 bases: TGTGCCAGCAGCAGGAACACTGAAGCTTTCTTT.

V is TRBV5-1 and J is TRBJ2-6, with D perhaps being TRBD1 or TRBD2 (5 bases each). Germline V gene lookup returns CDR1 SGHRS and CDR2 YFSETQ. The CDR3 has 17 amino acids. The V end was cut by 4 bases, the J end by 0 bases, with 14 bases between. In DNA form, the CDR3 reads TGCGCCAGCAGCCCGGGGCCTCCAGACTCTGGGGCCAACGTCCTGACTTTC. Its translation: CASSPGPPDSGANVLTF.

The chain uses TRBV29-1 and TRBJ2-7, with 9 bases identical to TRBD1. This CDR3 is 13 amino acids long. V gave up 6 bases and J gave up 7 bases; unmatched junction bases: 10. Germline V gene lookup returns CDR1 SQVTM and CDR2 ANQGSEA. DNA of the CDR3: TGCAGCGTACAAACAGGGGGCTTAGGGGAGCAGTACTTC. Translating it yields CSVQTGGLGEQYF.

In DNA form, the CDR3 reads TGCGCCAGCCAAACGGGGGGGACAGGGCAAGAGGAGACCCAGTACTTC. Its translation is CASQTGGTGQEETQYF. The genes are TRBV5-1 and TRBJ2-5; a possible D gene is TRBD1 (9 bases). V was cut by 7 bases and J by 5 bases, with 24 bases left in between. The V gene's germline CDR1 is SGHRS and CDR2 YFSETQ. The CDR3 length is 16 residues.

The CDR3 protein is CASSEAIEAFF. The CDR3 nucleotides are TGTGCCAGCAGTGAAGCAATTGAAGCTTTCTTT. The chain couples TRBV6-1 to TRBJ1-1, with D hard to call. The CDR3 runs 11 residues. Germline V gene data show CDR1 as MNHNS and CDR2 as SASEGT. Trimming pared 0 bases from V and 7 bases from J, leaving 3 bases between.

The chain couples TRBV5-6 to TRBJ2-3; 8 bases are a match to TRBD1. This CDR3 comprises 14 residues. The V gene end was trimmed by 5 bases and the J gene end by 3 bases; junction bases not matched to a gene: 5. From germline, CDR1 is SGHDT and CDR2 YYEEEE. The CDR3 is CASSVQGATDTQYF. The CDR3 region has the DNA TGTGCCAGCAGTGTTCAGGGGGCTACAGATACGCAGTATTTT.

V usage is TRBV29-1 and J usage is TRBJ1-1; D is ambiguous. The CDR3 runs 11 residues. Trimming shortened V by 4 bases and J by 10 bases, and 13 bases separated the two germline ends. Germline CDR1 SQVTM, CDR2 ANQGSEA. Here the CDR3 reads CSVVGLFGAFF. CDR3 in DNA: TGCAGCGTTGTAGGGCTGTTTGGAGCTTTCTTT.

This clone was seen a few times. The CDR3 spells CAWSRGQNTEAFF. The CDR3 DNA reads TGTGCCTGGAGTCGGGGCCAAAACACTGAAGCTTTCTTT. The gene calls are TRBV30 and TRBJ1-1; possibly TRBD1 for D (5 bases). CDR3 length equals 13 residues. With 2 bases removed from V and 2 bases from J, the gap between germline ends came to 9 bases. CDR1 and CDR2 from the germline V gene are GTSNPN and SVGIG (reference sequence).

The CDR3 sequence is CATSHRQTNEKLFF. The CDR3 DNA reads as TGTGCCACCAGCCATCGACAGACGAATGAAAAACTGTTTTTT. The rearrangement joins TRBV15 to TRBJ1-4; D possibly corresponds to TRBD1 (5 bases). This CDR3 spans 14 amino acids. Between the trimmed V and J ends, which lost 5 bases and 5 bases, there was a span of 12 bases. The germline CDR1 and CDR2 sequences are LNHNV and YYDKDF (reference sequence).

This chain uses TRBV5-1 with TRBJ2-5; D is undetermined. V shed 0 bases and J shed 5 bases, with 11 bases lying between them. The length of the CDR3 is 14 residues. CDR1 and CDR2 (germline): SGHRS, YFSETQ. In nucleotides, the CDR3 is TGCGCCAGCAGCTTGGCTCCGAGCCAGGAGACCCAGTACTTC. This codes for CASSLAPSQETQYF.

The table lists this clone with a count of one. The chain joins TRBV7-9 to TRBJ1-1; the match to TRBD1 covers 8 bases. This CDR3 has 13 residues. V lost 5 bases and J lost 3; bases outside the gene matches: 2. In germline, CDR1 is SEHNR, CDR2 FQNEAQ (reference sequence). DNA for the CDR3: TGTGCCAGCAGCCCGACAGGGGACACTGAAGCTTTCTTT. It codes for CASSPTGDTEAFF.